This T cell receptor (beta chain) comes out of a study of T cells in Graves' hyperthyroidism and ophthalmopathy. The CDR3 contains 15 residues. Germline-derived CDR1 and CDR2 are SGDLS and YYNGEE. The V and J ends lost 4 bases and 1 base respectively, with 13 bases between them. This clonotype showed up many times. Its antigen is as yet unknown. Enrolled ophthalmopathy patients presented with a Clinical Activity Score of at least 3, a NOSPECS grade of at least 4, and disease duration under 3 months. Amplified TCR beta CDR3 regions derived from RNA transcripts. A set of HTBI primers served as the primers for a first-round RT-PCR of the TCR CDR3. Using its own MiXCR run on the multiplex PCR reads, TCRdb lists one record per CDR3 protein. The table shows a few hundred thousand distinct CDR3 sequences, with around a fifth occurring only once. General study results and limits: Expanded thyroid clonotypes (above 0.001) were mostly also found in blood.

The genes are TRBV9 and TRBJ2-3, with D perhaps matching TRBD2 (7 bases). The source of this sequence is a woman aged 70-85 years with Graves' ophthalmopathy. Sequencing was done on a sample of blood. As DNA, the CDR3 is TGTGCCAGCAGCCCCGGGGGGCCAGGCACAGATACGCAGTATTTT. This translates into CASSPGGPGTDTQYF.